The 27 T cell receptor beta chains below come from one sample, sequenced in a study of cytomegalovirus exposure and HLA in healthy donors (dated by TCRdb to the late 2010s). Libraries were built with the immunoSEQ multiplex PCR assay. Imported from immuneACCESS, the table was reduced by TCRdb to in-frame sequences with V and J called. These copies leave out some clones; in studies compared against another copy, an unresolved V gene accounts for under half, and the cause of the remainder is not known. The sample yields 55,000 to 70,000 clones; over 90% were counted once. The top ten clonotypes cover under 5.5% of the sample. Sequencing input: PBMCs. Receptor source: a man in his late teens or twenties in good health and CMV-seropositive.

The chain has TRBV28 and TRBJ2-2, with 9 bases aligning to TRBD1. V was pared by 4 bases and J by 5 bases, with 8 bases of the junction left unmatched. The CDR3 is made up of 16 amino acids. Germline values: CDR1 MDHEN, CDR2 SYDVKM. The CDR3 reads CASSSPGDRATGELFF. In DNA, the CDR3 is TGTGCCAGCAGTTCCCCAGGGGACAGGGCGACCGGGGAGCTGTTTTTT.

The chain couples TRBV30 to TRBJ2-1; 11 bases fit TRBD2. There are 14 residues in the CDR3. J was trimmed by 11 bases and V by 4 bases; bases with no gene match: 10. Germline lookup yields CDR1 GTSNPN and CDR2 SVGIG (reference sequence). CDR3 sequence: CAWKTTSGRGKQFF. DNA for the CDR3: TGTGCCTGGAAAACAACTAGCGGGAGAGGCAAGCAGTTCTTC. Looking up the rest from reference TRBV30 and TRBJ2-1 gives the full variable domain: SQTIHQWPATLVQPVGSPLSLECTVEGTSNPNLYWYRQAAGRGLQLLFYSVGIGQISSEVPQNLSASRPQDRQFILSSKKLLLSDSGFYLCAWKTTSGRGKQFFGPGTRLTVL.

The CDR3, as DNA: TGTGCCAGCAGTGAGGGACAGGGGGGCACAGATACGCAGTATTTT. Amino acid sequence: CASSEGQGGTDTQYF. The chain has TRBV2 and TRBJ2-3; 11 bases agree with TRBD1. From germline, CDR1 is SNHLY and CDR2 FYNNEI. The V segment lost 3 bases and the J segment 1 base; nucleotides outside the gene matches: 0. The CDR3 is made up of 15 amino acids.

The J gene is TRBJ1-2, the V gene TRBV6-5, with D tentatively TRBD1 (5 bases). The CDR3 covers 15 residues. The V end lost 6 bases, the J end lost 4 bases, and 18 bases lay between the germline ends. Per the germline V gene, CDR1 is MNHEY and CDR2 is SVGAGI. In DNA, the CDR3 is TGTGCCAGCAGACTCCACCTCAGGGCTGGCTATGGCTACACCTTC. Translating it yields CASRLHLRAGYGYTF.

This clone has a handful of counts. CDR3 sequence: CASSPGLSGGELFF. CDR3 DNA sequence: TGTGCCAGCAGTCCGGGACTATCAGGGGGGGAGCTGTTTTTT. J is TRBJ2-2 and V is TRBV6-5, with 7 bases fitting TRBD2. Trimming cost V 5 bases and J 8 bases; bases outside gene matches: 8. CDR3 length: 14 residues. Germline lookup yields CDR1 MNHEY and CDR2 SVGAGI.

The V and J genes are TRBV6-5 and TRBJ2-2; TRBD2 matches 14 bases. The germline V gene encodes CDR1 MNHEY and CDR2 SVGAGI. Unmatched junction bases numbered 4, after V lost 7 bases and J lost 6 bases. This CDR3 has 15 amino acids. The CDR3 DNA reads TGTGCCAGCACCCCGGGACTAGCGGGAGCCGGGGAGCTGTTTTTT. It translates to CASTPGLAGAGELFF.

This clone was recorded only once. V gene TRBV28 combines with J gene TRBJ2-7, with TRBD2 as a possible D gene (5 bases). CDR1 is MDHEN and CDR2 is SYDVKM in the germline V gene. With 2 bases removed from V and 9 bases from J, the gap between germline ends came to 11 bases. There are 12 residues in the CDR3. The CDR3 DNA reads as TGTGCCAGCAGTTTAGATGTTGGAGGGCAGTACTTC. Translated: CASSLDVGGQYF.

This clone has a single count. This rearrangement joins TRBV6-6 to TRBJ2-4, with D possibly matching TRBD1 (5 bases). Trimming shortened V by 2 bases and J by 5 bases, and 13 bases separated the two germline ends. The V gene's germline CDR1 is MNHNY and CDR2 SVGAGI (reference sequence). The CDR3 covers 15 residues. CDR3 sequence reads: CASSYLPDRENIQYF. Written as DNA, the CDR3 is TGTGCCAGCAGTTACCTCCCCGACAGAGAAAACATTCAGTACTTC.

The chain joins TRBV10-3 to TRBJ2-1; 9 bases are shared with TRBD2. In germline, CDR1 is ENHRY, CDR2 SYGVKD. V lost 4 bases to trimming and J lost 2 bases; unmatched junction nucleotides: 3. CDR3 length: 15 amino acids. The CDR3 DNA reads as TGTGCCATCAGTGCTAGCGGGATGCCCTACAATGAGCAGTTCTTC. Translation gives CAISASGMPYNEQFF.

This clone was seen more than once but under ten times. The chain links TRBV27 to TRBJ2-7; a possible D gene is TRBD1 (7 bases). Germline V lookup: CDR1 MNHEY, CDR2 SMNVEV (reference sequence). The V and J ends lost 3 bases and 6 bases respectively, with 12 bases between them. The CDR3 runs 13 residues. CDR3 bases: TGTGCCAGCAGTTTCCCGCAGGGGGGCGAGCAGTACTTC. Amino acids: CASSFPQGGEQYF.

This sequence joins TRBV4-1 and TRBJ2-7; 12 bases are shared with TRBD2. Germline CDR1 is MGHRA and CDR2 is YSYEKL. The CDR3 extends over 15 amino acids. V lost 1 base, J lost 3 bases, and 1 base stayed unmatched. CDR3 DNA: TGCGCCAGCAGCCAAGGGACTAGCGGGATCTACGAGCAGTACTTC. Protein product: CASSQGTSGIYEQYF.

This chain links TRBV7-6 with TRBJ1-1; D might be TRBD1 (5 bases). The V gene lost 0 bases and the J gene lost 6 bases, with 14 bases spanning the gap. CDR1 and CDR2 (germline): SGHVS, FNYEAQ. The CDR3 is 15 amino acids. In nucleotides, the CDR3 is TGTGCCAGCAGCTTAGCTATGGAGGGGTATCCTGAAGCTTTCTTT. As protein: CASSLAMEGYPEAFF.

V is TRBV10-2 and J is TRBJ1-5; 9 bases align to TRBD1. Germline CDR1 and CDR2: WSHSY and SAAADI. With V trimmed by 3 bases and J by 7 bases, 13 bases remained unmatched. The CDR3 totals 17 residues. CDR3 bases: TGCGCCAGCAGTGAAGGGATGGGACAGGGCGGGCGGCAGCCCCAGCATTTT. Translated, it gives CASSEGMGQGGRQPQHF.

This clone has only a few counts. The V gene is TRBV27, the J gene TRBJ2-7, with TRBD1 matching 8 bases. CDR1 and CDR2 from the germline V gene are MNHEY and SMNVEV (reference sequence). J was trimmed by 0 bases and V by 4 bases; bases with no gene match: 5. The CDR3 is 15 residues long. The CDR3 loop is CASSSGQGRSYEQYF. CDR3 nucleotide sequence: TGTGCCAGCAGTTCAGGACAGGGCCGCTCCTACGAGCAGTACTTC.

The CDR3 sequence: CASIPRGGYGYTF. The CDR3 DNA reads as TGTGCCAGCATTCCCAGGGGTGGTTATGGCTACACCTTC. The chain carries TRBV2 and TRBJ1-2; D might be TRBD1 (6 bases). CDR1 is SNHLY, CDR2 FYNNEI, per germline. This CDR3 contains 13 residues. V lost 7 bases and J lost 5, with 14 bases in between.

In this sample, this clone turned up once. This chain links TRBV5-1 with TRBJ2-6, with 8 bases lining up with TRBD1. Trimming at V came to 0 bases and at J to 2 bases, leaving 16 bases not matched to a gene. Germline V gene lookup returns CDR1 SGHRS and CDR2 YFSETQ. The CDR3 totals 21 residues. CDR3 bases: TGCGCCAGCAGCTTGGCGAGGGATACCGACAGGGGCACACCTGGGGCCAACGTCCTGACTTTC. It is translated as CASSLARDTDRGTPGANVLTF.

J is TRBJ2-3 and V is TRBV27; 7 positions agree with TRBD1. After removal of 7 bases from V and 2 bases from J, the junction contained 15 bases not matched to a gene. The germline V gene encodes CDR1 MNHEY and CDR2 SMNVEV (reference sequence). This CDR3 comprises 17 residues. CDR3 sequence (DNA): TGTGCCAGCACCCAGACAGGGTTAAGGGCAGTCACAGATACGCAGTATTTT. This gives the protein CASTQTGLRAVTDTQYF.

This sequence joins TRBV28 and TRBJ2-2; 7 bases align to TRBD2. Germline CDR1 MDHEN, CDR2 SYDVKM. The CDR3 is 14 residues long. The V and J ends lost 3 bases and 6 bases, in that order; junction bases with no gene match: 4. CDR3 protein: CASSFLRGAGELFF. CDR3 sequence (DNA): TGTGCCAGCAGTTTTTTACGGGGGGCCGGGGAGCTGTTTTTT.

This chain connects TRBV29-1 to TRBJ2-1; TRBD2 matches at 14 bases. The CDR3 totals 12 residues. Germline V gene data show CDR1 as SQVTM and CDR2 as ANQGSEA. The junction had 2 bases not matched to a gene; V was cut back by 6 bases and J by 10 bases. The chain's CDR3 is CSVGLAGEEQFF. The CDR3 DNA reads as TGCAGCGTGGGACTAGCGGGGGAGGAGCAGTTCTTC.

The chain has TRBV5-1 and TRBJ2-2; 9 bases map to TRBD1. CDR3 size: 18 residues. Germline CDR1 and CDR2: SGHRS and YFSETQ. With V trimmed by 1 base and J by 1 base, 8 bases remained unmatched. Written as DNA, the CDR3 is TGCGCCAGCAGCTTGTCCGTGGACAGGGGATTGAACACCGGGGAGCTGTTTTTT. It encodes CASSLSVDRGLNTGELFF.

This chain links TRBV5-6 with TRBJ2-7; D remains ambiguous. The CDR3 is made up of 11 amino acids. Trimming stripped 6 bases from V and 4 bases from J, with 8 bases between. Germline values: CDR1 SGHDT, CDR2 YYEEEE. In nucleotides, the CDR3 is TGTGCCAGCAACTCGTTTTACGAGCAGTACTTC. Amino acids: CASNSFYEQYF.

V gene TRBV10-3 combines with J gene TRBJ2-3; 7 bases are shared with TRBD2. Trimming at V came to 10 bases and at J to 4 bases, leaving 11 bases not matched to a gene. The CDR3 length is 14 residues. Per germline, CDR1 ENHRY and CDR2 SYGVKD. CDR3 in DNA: TGTGCCAGCCGGGACTACGAAGGTCCAGATACGCAGTATTTT. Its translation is CASRDYEGPDTQYF.

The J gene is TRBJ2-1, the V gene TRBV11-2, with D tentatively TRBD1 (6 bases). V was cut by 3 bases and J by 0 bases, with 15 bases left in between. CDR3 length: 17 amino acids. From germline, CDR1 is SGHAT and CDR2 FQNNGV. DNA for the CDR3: TGTGCCAGCAGCTTCCCCCGGCAGGGGAGCTCCTACAATGAGCAGTTCTTC. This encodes CASSFPRQGSSYNEQFF.

CDR3 sequence reads: CASSYRGGVGTGELFF. As DNA, the CDR3 is TGTGCCAGCAGCTACCGGGGAGGGGTCGGCACCGGGGAGCTGTTTTTT. The chain recombines TRBV5-8 with TRBJ2-2; TRBD2 matches 7 bases. This CDR3 has 16 residues. Trimming took 3 bases from V and 4 from J; bases not matched to a gene: 9. Germline CDR1 and CDR2: SGHTS and YDEGEE.

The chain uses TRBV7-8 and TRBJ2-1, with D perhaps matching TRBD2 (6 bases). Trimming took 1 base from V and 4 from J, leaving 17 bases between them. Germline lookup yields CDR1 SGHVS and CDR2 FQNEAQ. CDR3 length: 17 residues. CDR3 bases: TGTGCCAGCAGCTTAGGAGGGACCGGGACTCCTTACAATGAGCAGTTCTTC. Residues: CASSLGGTGTPYNEQFF. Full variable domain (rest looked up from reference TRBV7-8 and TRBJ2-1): GAGVSQSPRYKVAKRGQDVALRCDPISGHVSLFWYQQALGQGPEFLTYFQNEAQLDKSGLPSDRFFAERPEGSVSTLKIQRTQQEDSAVYLCASSLGGTGTPYNEQFFGPGTRLTVL.

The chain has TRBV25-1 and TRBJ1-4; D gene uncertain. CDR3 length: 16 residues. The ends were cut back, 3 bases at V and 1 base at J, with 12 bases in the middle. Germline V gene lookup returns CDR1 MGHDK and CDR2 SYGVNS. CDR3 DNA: TGTGCCAGCAGTGAGCCCCTCGTAGTAACTAATGAAAAACTGTTTTTT. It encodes CASSEPLVVTNEKLFF.

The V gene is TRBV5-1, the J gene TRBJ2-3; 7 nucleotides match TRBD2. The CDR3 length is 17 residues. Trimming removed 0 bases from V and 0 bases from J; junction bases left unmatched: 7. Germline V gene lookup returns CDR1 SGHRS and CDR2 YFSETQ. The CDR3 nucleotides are TGCGCCAGCAGCTTGGGATTACTAGCGACTAGCACAGATACGCAGTATTTT. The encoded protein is CASSLGLLATSTDTQYF.